The clone carrying this TCR beta chain has just one count. Its antigen is currently unknown. Patients who had autoimmune disease history or got systemic immunosuppression were left out. Profiling relied on immunoSEQ multiplex PCR, and the TCRdb table lists in-frame clones only, not all of them. The table shows 15,000 to 20,000 clones, with 70% to 90% occurring only once. The data originate from a study of OX40 agonist ivuxolimab in advanced cancers. Study-wide background: The dose-escalation cohort had hepatocellular carcinoma, melanoma, renal cell or head and neck cancer. A mean age of roughly 66 years, range about 20 to 85, was recorded, and more than 80% were male. Findings and caveats of the study: Some nonresponders likewise displayed low normalized T-cell clonal expansion.

This CDR3 region has 15 residues. V lost 0 bases to trimming and J lost 5 bases, with 11 bases between them. The germline V gene has CDR1 MRHNA and CDR2 SNTAGT. The source of this sequence is an adult with an advanced solid tumor such as melanoma, head and neck, liver or kidney cancer. This chain links TRBV6-4 with TRBJ2-1; D is unresolved. The sequencing used CD4+ or CD8+ T cells sorted from blood, collected in a trial of the OX40 agonist ivuxolimab. This CDR3 reads CASSDSNSGHNEQFF. The CDR3 nucleotides are TGTGCCAGCAGTGACTCGAATTCAGGCCACAATGAGCAGTTCTTC.